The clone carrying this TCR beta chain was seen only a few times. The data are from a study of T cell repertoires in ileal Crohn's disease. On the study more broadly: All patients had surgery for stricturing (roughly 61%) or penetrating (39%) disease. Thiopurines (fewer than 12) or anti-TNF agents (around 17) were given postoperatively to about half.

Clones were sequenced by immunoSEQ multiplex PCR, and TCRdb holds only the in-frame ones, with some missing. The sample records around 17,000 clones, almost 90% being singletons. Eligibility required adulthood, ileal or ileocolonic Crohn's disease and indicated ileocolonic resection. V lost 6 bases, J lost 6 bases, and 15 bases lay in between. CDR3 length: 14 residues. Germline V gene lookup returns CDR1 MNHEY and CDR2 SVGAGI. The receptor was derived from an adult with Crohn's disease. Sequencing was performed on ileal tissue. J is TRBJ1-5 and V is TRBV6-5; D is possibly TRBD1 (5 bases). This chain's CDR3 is CASSRVWGGQPQHF. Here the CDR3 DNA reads TGTGCCAGCAGCCGCGTGTGGGGCGGTCAGCCCCAGCATTTT.